Each of the 14 T cell receptor beta chains below was sequenced from the same sample in a study of graft-versus-host responses after intestinal transplantation. TCRdb's table, derived via immunoSEQ multiplex PCR, lists solely in-frame clones and lacks some. This table has around 95,000 clones, about 88% appearing once. These receptors' antigens are unknown. The specimen was unstimulated CD4+ T cells sorted from spleen or lymph node cells, collected before transplant. The receptors stem from a human donor who was the organ donor for an intestinal transplant.

V is TRBV9 and J is TRBJ1-3; D remains unclear. V was clipped by 3 bases and J by 0 bases, with 10 bases between them. The germline V gene encodes CDR1 SGDLS and CDR2 YYNGEE. The CDR3 extends over 15 amino acids. The CDR3: CASSAGISSGNTIYF. The DNA of the CDR3 is TGTGCCAGCAGCGCGGGCATTTCCTCTGGAAACACCATATATTTT.

V is TRBV18 and J is TRBJ2-7; tentative D call: TRBD2 (6 bases). Germline values: CDR1 KGHSH, CDR2 LQKENI. V lost 3 bases and J lost 4, with 16 bases in between. This CDR3 comprises 15 residues. CDR3 region: CASSPRDGQRYEQYF. The CDR3 DNA follows: TGTGCCAGCTCACCGCGGGACGGCCAAAGATACGAGCAGTACTTC.

The chain is built from TRBV7-8 and TRBJ2-1; 8 bases are a match to TRBD1. Trimming cost V 5 bases and J 3 bases; bases outside gene matches: 6. The length of the CDR3 is 15 residues. CDR1 is SGHVS, CDR2 FQNEAQ, per germline. The CDR3 DNA is TGTGCCAGCAGCCGGGGACAGGACTTCTACAATGAGCAGTTCTTC. It codes for CASSRGQDFYNEQFF.

The chain uses TRBV5-1 and TRBJ1-4; D unclear. Germline V gives CDR1 SGHRS, CDR2 YFSETQ. This CDR3 is built from 14 residues. Trimming removed 0 bases from V and 0 bases from J, with 3 bases in between. In DNA form, the CDR3 reads TGCGCCAGCAGCTTGGATACAACTAATGAAAAACTGTTTTTT. Its translation: CASSLDTTNEKLFF.

The chain carries TRBV7-6 and TRBJ1-4; D is unresolved. This CDR3 is built from 12 residues. Between the trimmed V and J ends, which lost 3 bases and 13 bases, there was a span of 12 bases. The germline V gene has CDR1 SGHVS and CDR2 FNYEAQ. In DNA form, the CDR3 reads TGTGCCAGCAGCTTCCGCGGGGAGGGACTGTTTTTT. Translated: CASSFRGEGLFF. The variable domain in full, with the rest retrieved from reference TRBV7-6 and TRBJ1-4, is GAGVSQSPRYKVTKRGQDVALRCDPISGHVSLYWYRQALGQGPEFLTYFNYEAQQDKSGLPNDRFSAERPEGSISTLTIQRTEQRDSAMYRCASSFRGEGLFFGSGTQLSVL.

This rearrangement joins TRBV27 to TRBJ2-2, with 14 bases lining up with TRBD2. After removal of 0 bases from V and 4 bases from J, the junction contained 1 base not matched to a gene. The CDR3 runs 17 residues. Germline V CDR1 and CDR2: MNHEY, SMNVEV (reference sequence). The DNA for the CDR3 is TGTGCCAGCAGTTTATCGACTAGCGGGGGGGCCACCGGGGAGCTGTTTTTT. Amino acid sequence: CASSLSTSGGATGELFF.

The rearrangement joins TRBV27 to TRBJ2-2, with 7 bases aligning to TRBD2. The V segment lost 5 bases and the J segment 5 bases; nucleotides outside the gene matches: 8. Germline-derived CDR1 and CDR2 are MNHEY and SMNVEV (reference sequence). CDR3 size: 15 residues. Here the CDR3 DNA reads TGTGCCAGCAGTCTCCCCGGAGCGGGAACCGGGGAGCTGTTTTTT. Translating it yields CASSLPGAGTGELFF.

The CDR3 nucleotides are TGCGCCAGCAGCCCCGAGGCGAACACCGGGGAGCTGTTTTTT. It translates to CASSPEANTGELFF. V usage is TRBV5-1 and J usage is TRBJ2-2; D is unclear. Trimming took 4 bases from V and 0 from J, leaving 7 bases between them. The CDR3 contains 14 residues. Germline values: CDR1 SGHRS, CDR2 YFSETQ.

A remark on this clone: At one end, the junction sequence differs from germline, possibly due to a read error. The same CDR3 arises from other DNA sequences in this sample as well. This sequence joins TRBV5-1 and TRBJ2-2; possible D gene TRBD2, 6 bases. CDR1 and CDR2 (germline): SGHRS, YFSETQ. The CDR3 loop spans 14 amino acids. CDR3: CASSLWEVTGELFF. In nucleotides, the CDR3 is TGCGCCAGCAGCTTATGGGAGGTCACCGGAGAGCTGTTTTTT.

The V call is TRBV9, the J call TRBJ1-3; D call uncertain. Trimming left V 3 bases short and J 1 base short, with 11 bases between. Germline CDR1 is SGDLS and CDR2 is YYNGEE. This CDR3 contains 15 residues. CDR3 sequence reads: CASSGRTDSGNTIYF. In DNA, the CDR3 is TGTGCCAGCAGCGGAAGAACAGATTCTGGAAACACCATATATTTT.

This chain connects TRBV5-6 to TRBJ2-1, with D uncertain. There are 16 residues in the CDR3. CDR1 and CDR2 from the germline V gene are SGHDT and YYEEEE. V lost 7 bases and J lost 5, with 22 bases in between. CDR3 protein: CASFSSRQALDNEQFF. DNA for the CDR3: TGTGCCAGCTTCTCGAGTCGGCAGGCCCTGGACAATGAGCAGTTCTTC.

The V and J genes are TRBV6-1 and TRBJ2-2, with D hard to call. Trimming took off 2 bases at V and 7 bases at J, with 5 bases between the two ends. CDR3 length: 12 amino acids. In germline, CDR1 is MNHNS, CDR2 SASEGT. DNA for the CDR3: TGTGCCAGCAGTGAATTGTTCGGGGAGCTGTTTTTT. It translates to CASSELFGELFF.

J is TRBJ1-4 and V is TRBV19; no clear D. The germline CDR1 and CDR2 sequences are LNHDA and SQIVND (reference sequence). The CDR3 sequence is 15 residues long. V was cut by 5 bases and J by 7 bases, with 17 bases left in between. For the CDR3, the DNA is TGTGCCAGTAGTGAGAGGTCGGAAGGGAGTGAAAAACTGTTTTTT. It translates to CASSERSEGSEKLFF.

The rearrangement uses TRBV9 and TRBJ2-3; 7 nucleotides line up with TRBD2. Germline assignment: CDR1 SGDLS and CDR2 YYNGEE. CDR3 length equals 15 residues. With V trimmed by 4 bases and J by 1 base, 6 bases remained unmatched. CDR3 sequence (DNA): TGTGCCAGCAGCCTGTGGGCGGGGGGCACAGATACGCAGTATTTT. Translated, it gives CASSLWAGGTDTQYF. Based on the CDR3 plus reference TRBV9 and TRBJ2-3, the full variable domain is DSGVTQTPKHLITATGQRVTLRCSPRSGDLSVYWYQQSLDQGLQFLIQYYNGEERAKGNILERFSAQQFPDLHSELNLSSLELGDSALYFCASSLWAGGTDTQYFGPGTRLTVL.